The next 20 T cell receptor beta chains were all read from a single sample in a study of cytomegalovirus exposure and HLA in healthy donors. The repertoire was sequenced with immunoSEQ multiplex PCR; TCRdb's copy has only in-frame clones and lacks some. The table records approximately 200,000 clones, 75% to 85% of them present only once. Sequencing used PBMCs. The source of these receptors is a woman between 25 and 40 years old in good health and CMV-seropositive.

This chain uses TRBV2 with TRBJ2-7; D possibly corresponds to TRBD2 (6 bases). The CDR3 runs to 13 residues. Trimming left V 4 bases short and J 5 bases short, with 12 bases between. CDR1 and CDR2 from the germline V gene are SNHLY and FYNNEI. The CDR3 DNA follows: TGTGCCAGCAGTGTCCTAGCGCTTGACGAGCAGTACTTC. Translation gives CASSVLALDEQYF. Full variable domain (missing parts from reference TRBV2 and TRBJ2-7): EPEVTQTPSHQVTQMGQEVILRCVPISNHLYFYWYRQILGQKVEFLVSFYNNEISEKSEIFDDQFSVERPDGSNFTLKIRSTKLEDSAMYFCASSVLALDEQYFGPGTRLTVT.

The chain links TRBV13 to TRBJ2-2; 7 nucleotides agree with TRBD1. In germline, CDR1 is PRHDT, CDR2 FYEKMQ (reference sequence). After removal of 6 bases from V and 7 bases from J, the junction contained 11 bases not matched to a gene. This CDR3 spans 15 amino acids. CDR3 loop: CASRFRDRDRGELFF. The CDR3 DNA follows: TGTGCCAGCAGATTTAGAGACAGGGATCGCGGGGAGCTGTTTTTT.

This chain joins TRBV27 and TRBJ1-2; 8 bases agree with TRBD1. The CDR3 is 15 residues long. The germline V gene has CDR1 MNHEY and CDR2 SMNVEV (reference sequence). With V trimmed by 5 bases and J by 3 bases, 8 bases remained unmatched. CDR3 in amino acids: CASSKRQGPYYGYTF. The CDR3 DNA reads as TGTGCCAGCAGTAAGAGACAGGGGCCCTACTATGGCTACACCTTC.

The chain uses TRBV7-9 and TRBJ2-1; D perhaps matches TRBD2 (6 bases). The CDR3 totals 15 residues. CDR1 is SEHNR and CDR2 is FQNEAQ in the germline V gene (reference sequence). V lost 5 bases to trimming and J lost 6 bases, with 17 bases between them. The CDR3 region is CASSAAFGSGNEQFF. In nucleotides, the CDR3 is TGTGCCAGCAGCGCCGCGTTCGGGAGTGGCAATGAGCAGTTCTTC.

The chain carries TRBV18 and TRBJ2-7; TRBD1 agrees at 8 bases. The ends lost 3 bases at V and 12 bases at J; junction bases unmatched: 10. Germline loops: CDR1 KGHSH, CDR2 LQKENI. The CDR3 spans 13 residues. The CDR3 DNA is TGTGCCAGCTCACCGGAACGACAGGGGTCGCGGTACTTC. Translation gives CASSPERQGSRYF.

V and J are TRBV11-2 and TRBJ1-1; D gene uncertain. CDR3 length equals 15 residues. Between the trimmed V and J ends, which lost 3 bases and 1 base, there was a span of 12 bases. Germline V gene sequence: CDR1 SGHAT, CDR2 FQNNGV. The CDR3 DNA reads TGTGCCAGCAGCTTCAGAGGGCAGCCGAACACTGAAGCTTTCTTT. Protein product: CASSFRGQPNTEAFF. The variable domain in full, completed from reference TRBV11-2 and TRBJ1-1, reads EAGVAQSPRYKIIEKRQSVAFWCNPISGHATLYWYQQILGQGPKLLIQFQNNGVVDDSQLPKDRFSAERLKGVDSTLKIQPAKLEDSAVYLCASSFRGQPNTEAFFGQGTRLTVV.

The DNA of the CDR3 is TGCGCCAGCAGCGCAGAGCGGGATAGCTCCTACGAGCAGTACTTC. Translation: CASSAERDSSYEQYF. The chain couples TRBV5-1 to TRBJ2-7; 7 nucleotides match TRBD2. This CDR3 region has 15 residues. V shed 4 bases, J shed 0 bases, and the junction held 7 bases outside the gene matches. Germline V lookup: CDR1 SGHRS, CDR2 YFSETQ.

This clone was picked up a small number of times. The chain links TRBV7-9 to TRBJ1-5, with 7 bases lining up with TRBD1. The ends lost 4 bases at V and 7 bases at J; junction bases unmatched: 10. This CDR3 is 15 amino acids long. Germline values: CDR1 SEHNR, CDR2 FQNEAQ (reference sequence). The CDR3 DNA is TGTGCCAGCAGCTCATCCGACAGGGAATGGCAGCCCCAGCATTTT. Protein: CASSSSDREWQPQHF.

The rearrangement links TRBV14 to TRBJ1-2, with 7 positions matching TRBD1. Germline trimming cut 3 bases from V and 5 bases from J; bases unmatched to any gene: 6. This CDR3 is built from 14 residues. Germline lookup yields CDR1 SGHDN and CDR2 FVKESK. The CDR3 protein is CASSQVTGPYGYTF. The CDR3 DNA reads as TGTGCCAGCAGCCAGGTGACAGGGCCGTATGGCTACACCTTC. Full variable domain (missing parts from reference TRBV14 and TRBJ1-2): EAGVTQFPSHSVIEKGQTVTLRCDPISGHDNLYWYRRVMGKEIKFLLHFVKESKQDESGMPNNRFLAERTGGTYSTLKVQPAELEDSGVYFCASSQVTGPYGYTFGSGTRLTVV.

The chain recombines TRBV5-1 with TRBJ2-7; TRBD2 agrees at 8 bases. With 0 bases clipped from V and 1 base from J, the junction kept 0 bases outside the gene matches. Germline assignment: CDR1 SGHRS and CDR2 YFSETQ. The CDR3 loop spans 14 amino acids. CDR3 protein: CASSLAGGSYEQYF. Written as DNA, the CDR3 is TGCGCCAGCAGCTTGGCGGGAGGGTCCTACGAGCAGTACTTC.

The rearrangement joins TRBV4-2 to TRBJ2-3, with TRBD2 identical over 7 bases. J lost 4 bases, V lost 1 base, and 5 bases had no gene match. CDR3 length: 15 amino acids. CDR1 is LGHNA, CDR2 YNFKEQ, per germline. The CDR3, as DNA: TGTGCCAGCAGCCAAGCTGGTACTAGCGCAGATACGCAGTATTTT. This gives the protein CASSQAGTSADTQYF.

The CDR3 loop is CASSGNTDRPSYEQYF. In DNA, the CDR3 is TGTGCCAGCAGCGGAAACACGGACAGGCCTTCCTACGAGCAGTACTTC. The chain joins TRBV7-6 to TRBJ2-7; the match to TRBD1 covers 7 bases. This CDR3 is built from 16 residues. Germline CDR1 is SGHVS and CDR2 is FNYEAQ. The V and J ends lost 5 bases and 1 base, in that order; junction bases with no gene match: 11.

The rearrangement joins TRBV4-1 to TRBJ2-1; 8 positions agree with TRBD1. The V gene end was trimmed by 0 bases and the J gene end by 10 bases; junction bases not matched to a gene: 5. The CDR3 length is 14 residues. CDR1 and CDR2 (germline): MGHRA, YSYEKL. CDR3 sequence reads: CASSQEPTGVEQFF. In DNA, the CDR3 is TGCGCCAGCAGCCAAGAACCGACAGGGGTCGAGCAGTTCTTC.

This chain joins TRBV27 and TRBJ1-5; 10 nucleotides agree with TRBD1. Germline V gene lookup returns CDR1 MNHEY and CDR2 SMNVEV (reference sequence). After removal of 8 bases from V and 2 bases from J, the junction contained 9 bases not matched to a gene. The CDR3 totals 16 residues. In DNA, the CDR3 is TGTGCCAGCGGGGACAGGGGCCAAATTGGCAATCAGCCCCAGCATTTT. Translated, it gives CASGDRGQIGNQPQHF.

The chain links TRBV6-5 to TRBJ1-2, with a tentative D call TRBD1 (6 bases). Germline V gives CDR1 MNHEY, CDR2 SVGAGI. The CDR3 has 14 amino acids. V was pared by 6 bases and J by 3 bases, with 14 bases between. DNA for the CDR3: TGTGCCAGCAGCCTCAGACAGGTCGACTATGGCTACACCTTC. It encodes CASSLRQVDYGYTF.

CDR3 protein: CASSFHSKSKHF. Here the CDR3 DNA reads TGTGCCAGCAGCTTCCACTCCAAATCCAAGCATTTT. V and J are TRBV2 and TRBJ1-5; no firm D call. V was pared by 6 bases and J by 14 bases, with 17 bases between. The CDR3 length is 12 residues. Germline loops: CDR1 SNHLY, CDR2 FYNNEI.

This sequence joins TRBV29-1 and TRBJ2-2; possible D gene TRBD1, 6 bases. V shed 4 bases and J shed 5 bases, with 11 bases lying between them. The CDR3 spans 13 residues. Germline V gene lookup returns CDR1 SQVTM and CDR2 ANQGSEA. Here the CDR3 reads CSVVTGGTGELFF. The CDR3 DNA sequence: TGCAGCGTTGTGACAGGCGGAACCGGGGAGCTGTTTTTT.

This chain joins TRBV10-2 and TRBJ1-1; a possible D gene is TRBD1 (5 bases). Trimming shortened V by 2 bases and J by 11 bases, and 9 bases separated the two germline ends. Germline V lookup: CDR1 WSHSY, CDR2 SAAADI. CDR3 length: 11 amino acids. CDR3 sequence (DNA): TGCGCCAGCAGTGAGGGAGGGGATGCTTTCTTT. This translates into CASSEGGDAFF.

The rearrangement joins TRBV28 to TRBJ2-7, with TRBD1 matching 7 bases. Germline lookup yields CDR1 MDHEN and CDR2 SYDVKM. This CDR3 has 15 residues. Losses at the gene ends were 6 bases for V and 9 bases for J; bases not matched to a gene: 17. For the CDR3, the DNA is TGTGCCAGCAGCCCCCCCGGGACAGTGTCCCCCCGGCAGTACTTC. Translation gives CASSPPGTVSPRQYF.

This clone has a handful of counts. The V call is TRBV27, the J call TRBJ1-1; D is uncertain. CDR1 and CDR2 (germline): MNHEY, SMNVEV (reference sequence). The CDR3 extends over 13 amino acids. V gave up 5 bases and J gave up 5 bases, with 12 bases separating them. The CDR3 sequence is CASSTSLGTEAFF. In DNA, the CDR3 is TGTGCCAGCAGTACCTCACTAGGGACTGAAGCTTTCTTT.